Below, 13 T cell receptor beta chains from the same sample are listed, as sequenced in a study of radiotherapy plus CTLA-4 blockade in lung cancer (dated by TCRdb to the late 2010s). The library was obtained by the immunoSEQ multiplex PCR assay. This immuneACCESS table, as held by TCRdb, lists in-frame sequences with V and J called but not all clones. Of the missing ones, under half trace to an unresolved V gene in checked studies; the others have no known cause. The sample data list tens of thousands of clones, and around 82% of these were observed just once. Roughly 0.85% of the sample rests with the top ten. The source material was peripheral blood, sampled from a patient treated with radiotherapy plus ipilimumab. These receptor sequences come from a human donor with non-small cell lung cancer who had stable disease on radiotherapy plus ipilimumab.

The chain couples TRBV5-6 to TRBJ1-2, with D maybe TRBD1 (5 bases). CDR3 length equals 15 residues. V was pared by 4 bases and J by 4 bases, with 17 bases between. The germline V gene encodes CDR1 SGHDT and CDR2 YYEEEE. CDR3 DNA: TGTGCCAGCAGCCCGGGGTGGGGCGCGAGCTATGGCTACACCTTC. This sequence encodes CASSPGWGASYGYTF.

The rearrangement links TRBV6-1 to TRBJ2-7; D is perhaps TRBD2 (7 bases). The CDR3 has 12 residues. Germline V CDR1 and CDR2: MNHNS, SASEGT. Trimming took off 11 bases at V and 3 bases at J, with 14 bases between the two ends. The CDR3 DNA reads as TGTGCCGCAGGCGGGGGCCGCTACGAGCAGTACTTC. Its translation: CAAGGGRYEQYF.

V gene TRBV30 combines with J gene TRBJ1-5; the match to TRBD1 covers 7 bases. In germline, CDR1 is GTSNPN, CDR2 SVGIG (reference sequence). The CDR3 has 15 residues. J was trimmed by 6 bases and V by 2 bases; bases with no gene match: 10. The DNA for the CDR3 is TGTGCCTGGAGTTTTTCTGACAGGGCCAGTCAGCCCCAGCATTTT. Protein: CAWSFSDRASQPQHF.

V gene TRBV10-1 combines with J gene TRBJ2-3; 7 bases are shared with TRBD2. Germline V gene data show CDR1 as WNHNN and CDR2 as SYGVQD (reference sequence). V lost 0 bases, J lost 5 bases, and 17 bases stayed unmatched. This CDR3 is 19 amino acids long. The CDR3 region is CASSESAIRAGRAKDTQYF. The CDR3 coding sequence is TGCGCCAGCAGTGAGTCGGCTATACGAGCGGGGAGGGCCAAAGATACGCAGTATTTT.

The gene calls are TRBV7-8 and TRBJ1-4; D gene unclear. V was cut by 5 bases and J by 6 bases, with 10 bases left in between. CDR3 length: 13 amino acids. Germline V CDR1 and CDR2: SGHVS, FQNEAQ. CDR3 protein: CASSPFYDEKLFF. The CDR3 region has the DNA TGTGCCAGCAGCCCCTTCTACGATGAAAAACTGTTTTTT.

This chain uses TRBV21-1 with TRBJ2-2; TRBD2 is the table's D call, not checked against the DNA. TRBV21-1 is a known pseudogene. This CDR3 region has 19 residues. CDR3 region: CASSKAIDSRGGGTGELFF. As DNA, the CDR3 is TGTGCCAGCAGCAAAGCGATCGACTCGCGGGGGGGAGGCACCGGGGAGCTGTTTTTT.

This clone was seen only once. The V call is TRBV30, the J call TRBJ2-7; 8 nucleotides match TRBD1. Trimming cost V 3 bases and J 3 bases; bases outside gene matches: 4. CDR1 and CDR2 from the germline V gene are GTSNPN and SVGIG (reference sequence). This CDR3 has 13 amino acids. CDR3 region: CAWRQDRVYEQYF. The CDR3 region has the DNA TGTGCCTGGAGACAGGACAGGGTCTACGAGCAGTACTTC.

This clone was seen a handful of times. The chain carries TRBV5-1 and TRBJ2-1; maybe TRBD2 (5 bases). CDR3 size: 14 residues. Trimming cost V 1 base and J 9 bases, with 14 bases left between them. Germline CDR1 is SGHRS and CDR2 is YFSETQ. The CDR3 DNA reads as TGCGCCAGCAGCTTGATTAGTACGGGGAGTGAGCAGTTCTTC. Its protein product is CASSLISTGSEQFF.

The genes are TRBV5-1 and TRBJ2-3; the D gene is possibly TRBD2 (5 bases). This CDR3 has 17 residues. Looked up from germline, CDR1 is SGHRS and CDR2 is YFSETQ. V lost 0 bases and J 5 bases, leaving 19 bases between the germline ends. The CDR3 region has the DNA TGCGCCAGCAGCTTGGCTGAGGCTAACCTAGCAGGAGATACGCAGTATTTT. It encodes CASSLAEANLAGDTQYF. The variable domain in full, completed from reference TRBV5-1 and TRBJ2-3, reads KAGVTQTPRYLIKTRGQQVTLSCSPISGHRSVSWYQQTPGQGLQFLFEYFSETQRNKGNFPGRFSGRQFSNSRSEMNVSTLELGDSALYLCASSLAEANLAGDTQYFGPGTRLTVL.

The genes are TRBV9 and TRBJ1-2; 10 bases fit TRBD1. The CDR3 runs 18 residues. Germline CDR1 is SGDLS and CDR2 is YYNGEE. V lost 4 bases and J lost 5; bases outside the gene matches: 17. CDR3 in DNA: TGTGCCAGCAGCATCCCCGGGACAGGGGTCCCAACGAGGTATGGCTACACCTTC. Translated: CASSIPGTGVPTRYGYTF.

The rearrangement uses TRBV2 and TRBJ2-1; maybe TRBD2 (6 bases). Germline CDR1 and CDR2: SNHLY and FYNNEI. The CDR3 has 19 amino acids. The V end lost 7 bases, the J end lost 4 bases, and 29 bases lay between the germline ends. The CDR3 protein is CASITTGAPTKGEYNEQFF. The CDR3 DNA follows: TGTGCCAGCATAACAACGGGAGCCCCTACTAAAGGGGAGTACAATGAGCAGTTCTTC. Full variable domain (rest looked up from reference TRBV2 and TRBJ2-1): EPEVTQTPSHQVTQMGQEVILRCVPISNHLYFYWYRQILGQKVEFLVSFYNNEISEKSEIFDDQFSVERPDGSNFTLKIRSTKLEDSAMYFCASITTGAPTKGEYNEQFFGPGTRLTVL.

The chain has TRBV7-8 and TRBJ2-5, with 9 bases identical to TRBD1. Germline trimming cut 5 bases from V and 5 bases from J; bases unmatched to any gene: 6. Germline CDR1 is SGHVS and CDR2 is FQNEAQ. This CDR3 is 14 amino acids long. The CDR3 nucleotides read TGTGCCAGCAGCGGACAGGGGTCTAGGGAGACCCAGTACTTC. This translates into CASSGQGSRETQYF.

The rearrangement links TRBV18 to TRBJ1-1; D is unresolved. The CDR3 contains 13 residues. V was pared by 4 bases and J by 3 bases, with 9 bases between. Germline CDR1 reads KGHSH; CDR2 reads LQKENI. The DNA for the CDR3 is TGTGCCAGCTCACAGGGTATGGACACTGAAGCTTTCTTT. This sequence encodes CASSQGMDTEAFF.